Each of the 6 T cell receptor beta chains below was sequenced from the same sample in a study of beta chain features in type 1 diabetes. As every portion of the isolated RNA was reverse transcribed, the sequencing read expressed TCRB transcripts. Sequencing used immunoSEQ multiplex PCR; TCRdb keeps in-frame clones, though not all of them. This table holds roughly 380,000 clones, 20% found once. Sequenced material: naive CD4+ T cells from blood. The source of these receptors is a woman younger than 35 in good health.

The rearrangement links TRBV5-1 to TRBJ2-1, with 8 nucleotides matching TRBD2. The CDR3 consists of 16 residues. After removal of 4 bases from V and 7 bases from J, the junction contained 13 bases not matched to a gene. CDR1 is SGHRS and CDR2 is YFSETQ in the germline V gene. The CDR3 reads CASSPLVAGYQNEQFF. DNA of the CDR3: TGCGCCAGCAGCCCCTTAGTAGCGGGGTACCAAAATGAGCAGTTCTTC.

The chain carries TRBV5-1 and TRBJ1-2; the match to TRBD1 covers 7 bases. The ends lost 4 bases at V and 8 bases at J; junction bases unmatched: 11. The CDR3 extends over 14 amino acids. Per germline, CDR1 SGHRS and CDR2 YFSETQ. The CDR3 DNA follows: TGCGCCAGCAGCATACGGACAGGAAATAAAGGCTACACCTTC. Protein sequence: CASSIRTGNKGYTF.

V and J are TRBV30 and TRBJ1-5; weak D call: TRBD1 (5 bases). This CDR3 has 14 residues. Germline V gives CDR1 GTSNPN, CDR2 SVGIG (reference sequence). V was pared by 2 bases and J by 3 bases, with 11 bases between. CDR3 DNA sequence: TGTGCCTGGAGTCAGGGCACCGTCAATCAGCCCCAGCATTTT. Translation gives CAWSQGTVNQPQHF.

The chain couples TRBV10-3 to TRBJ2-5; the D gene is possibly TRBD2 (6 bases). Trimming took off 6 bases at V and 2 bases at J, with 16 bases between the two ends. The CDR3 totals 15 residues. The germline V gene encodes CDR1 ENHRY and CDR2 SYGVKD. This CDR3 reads CAIRDTVAAQETQYF. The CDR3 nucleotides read TGTGCCATCAGGGATACGGTAGCGGCACAAGAGACCCAGTACTTC.

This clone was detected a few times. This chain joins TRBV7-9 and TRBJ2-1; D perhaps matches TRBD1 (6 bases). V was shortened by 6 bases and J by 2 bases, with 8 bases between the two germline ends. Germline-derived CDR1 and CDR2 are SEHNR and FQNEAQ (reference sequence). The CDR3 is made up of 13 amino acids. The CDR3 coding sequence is TGTGCCAGCAGGGGGGACACCTACAATGAGCAGTTCTTC. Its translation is CASRGDTYNEQFF.

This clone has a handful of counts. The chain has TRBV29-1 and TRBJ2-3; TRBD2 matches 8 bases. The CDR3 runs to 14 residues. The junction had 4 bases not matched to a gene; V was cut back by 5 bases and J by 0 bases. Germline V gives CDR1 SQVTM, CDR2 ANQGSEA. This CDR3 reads CSVSIAGSTDTQYF. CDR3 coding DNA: TGCAGCGTTTCGATAGCGGGGAGCACAGATACGCAGTATTTT.